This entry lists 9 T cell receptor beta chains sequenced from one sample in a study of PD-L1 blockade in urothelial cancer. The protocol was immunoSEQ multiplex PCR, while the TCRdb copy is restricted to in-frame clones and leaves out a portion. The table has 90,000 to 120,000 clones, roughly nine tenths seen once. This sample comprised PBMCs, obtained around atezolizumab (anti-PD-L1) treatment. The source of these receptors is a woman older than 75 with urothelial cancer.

The CDR3 here is CASSRVQGIYNEQFF. The CDR3 DNA reads as TGTGCCAGCAGCCGAGTCCAGGGGATCTACAATGAGCAGTTCTTC. The chain joins TRBV7-6 to TRBJ2-1; TRBD1 is a possible D gene (6 bases). CDR3 length: 15 residues. Germline V lookup: CDR1 SGHVS, CDR2 FNYEAQ. The V and J ends lost 5 bases and 3 bases respectively, with 14 bases between them.

The CDR3 here is CASSRGQAKPYEQYF. CDR3 nucleotides: TGTGCCAGCAGTCGAGGACAGGCGAAACCCTACGAGCAGTACTTC. The rearrangement joins TRBV5-4 to TRBJ2-7; TRBD1 matches at 7 bases. V trimming: 5 bases; J trimming: 2 bases; junction bases outside the gene matches: 10. Germline V gene sequence: CDR1 SGHNT, CDR2 YYREEE (reference sequence). This CDR3 spans 15 amino acids.

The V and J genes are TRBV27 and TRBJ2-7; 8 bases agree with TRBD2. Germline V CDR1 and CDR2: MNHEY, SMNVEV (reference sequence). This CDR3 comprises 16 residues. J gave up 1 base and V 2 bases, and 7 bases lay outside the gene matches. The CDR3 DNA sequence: TGTGCCAGCAGTTTAACGCCTAGCGGGTGGTCCTACGAGCAGTACTTC. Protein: CASSLTPSGWSYEQYF.

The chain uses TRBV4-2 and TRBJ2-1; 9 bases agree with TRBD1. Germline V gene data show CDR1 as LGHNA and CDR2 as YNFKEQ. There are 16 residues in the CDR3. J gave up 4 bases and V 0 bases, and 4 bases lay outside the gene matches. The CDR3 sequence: CASSQDTQGAYNEQFF. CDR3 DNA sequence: TGTGCCAGCAGCCAAGACACACAGGGGGCATACAATGAGCAGTTCTTC.

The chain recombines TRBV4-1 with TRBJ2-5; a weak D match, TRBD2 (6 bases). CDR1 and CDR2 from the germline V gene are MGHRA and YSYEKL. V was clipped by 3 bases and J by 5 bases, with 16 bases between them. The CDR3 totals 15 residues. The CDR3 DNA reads TGCGCCAGCAGCCACTATGCACTAGCACGGGAGACCCAGTACTTC. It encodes CASSHYALARETQYF.

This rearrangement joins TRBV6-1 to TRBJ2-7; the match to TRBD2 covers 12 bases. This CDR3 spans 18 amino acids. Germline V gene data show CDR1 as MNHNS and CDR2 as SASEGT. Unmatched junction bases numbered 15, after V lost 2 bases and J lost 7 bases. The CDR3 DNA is TGTGCCAGCAGTGAACCGGAAGGACTAGCGGGACGGATTGCAGAGCAGTACTTC. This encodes CASSEPEGLAGRIAEQYF.

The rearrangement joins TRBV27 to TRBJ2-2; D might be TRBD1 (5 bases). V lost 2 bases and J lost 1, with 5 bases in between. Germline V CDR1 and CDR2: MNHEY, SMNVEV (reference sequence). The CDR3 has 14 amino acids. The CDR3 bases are TGTGCCAGCAGTTTAAGGGGGAACACCGGGGAGCTGTTTTTT. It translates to CASSLRGNTGELFF.

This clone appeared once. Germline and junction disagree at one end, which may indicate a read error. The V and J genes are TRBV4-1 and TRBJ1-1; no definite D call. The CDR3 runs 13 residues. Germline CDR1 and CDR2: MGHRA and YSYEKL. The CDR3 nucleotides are TGCGCCAGCAGCCTAGCCGGGAACAGTGAAGCTTTCTTT. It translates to CASSLAGNSEAFF.

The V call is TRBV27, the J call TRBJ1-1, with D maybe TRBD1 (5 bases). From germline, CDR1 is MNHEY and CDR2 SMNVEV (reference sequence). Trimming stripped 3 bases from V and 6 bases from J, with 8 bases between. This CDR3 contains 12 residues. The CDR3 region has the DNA TGTGCCAGCAGTTTTGCGGGGGCTGAAGCTTTCTTT. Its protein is CASSFAGAEAFF.